These 24 T cell receptor beta chains came from one sample sequenced in a study of blood T cell repertoires in COVID-19 (dated by TCRdb to 2020 to 2021). Library construction relied on the immunoSEQ multiplex PCR assay. The table was pulled from immuneACCESS by TCRdb, which kept in-frame rearrangements only. Such tables lose some clones; where checked, under half of the loss comes from unresolved V genes, and the rest has no known cause. The sample table contains 250,000 or so clones; only one count was recorded for 75% to 95% of them. The top ten clones comprise about 3% of the sample. The sequenced sample consisted of PBMCs or T cells enriched from blood (not recorded which). The receptors originated from a middle-aged man who had been exposed to COVID-19.

The V gene is TRBV18, the J gene TRBJ2-3; D is perhaps TRBD2 (5 bases). This CDR3 contains 15 residues. The germline gives CDR1 KGHSH, CDR2 LQKENI. The V gene lost 3 bases and the J gene lost 1 base, with 11 bases spanning the gap. The CDR3 DNA follows: TGTGCCAGCTCACCTTTTGGGAGTCGCACAGATACGCAGTATTTT. It specifies CASSPFGSRTDTQYF.

The V and J genes are TRBV12-5 and TRBJ2-3; 7 nucleotides agree with TRBD2. The V gene's germline CDR1 is LGHNT and CDR2 FRNRAP. The length of the CDR3 is 16 residues. With V trimmed by 0 bases and J by 3 bases, 6 bases remained unmatched. CDR3 in amino acids: CASGLVREAGTDTQYF. CDR3 coding DNA: TGTGCTAGTGGTTTGGTTCGGGAGGCGGGGACAGATACGCAGTATTTT.

J is TRBJ2-1 and V is TRBV6-2 or TRBV6-3, with 8 bases aligning to TRBD2. Unmatched junction bases numbered 17, after V lost 7 bases and J lost 0 bases. Germline CDR1 and CDR2: MNHEY and SVGEGT. CDR3 length: 19 residues. CDR3 sequence (DNA): TGTGCCAGCACCCCGGGGTACAGCCTAGGGACTAGCTCCTACAATGAGCAGTTCTTC. Its translation: CASTPGYSLGTSSYNEQFF.

The CDR3 region is CASSETGEYNYGYTF. The CDR3 DNA reads TGCGCCAGCAGTGAGACAGGAGAATATAACTATGGCTACACCTTC. V usage is TRBV10-2 and J usage is TRBJ1-2; tentatively, D is TRBD1 (5 bases). Germline V gene sequence: CDR1 WSHSY, CDR2 SAAADI. The CDR3 is 15 amino acids. V lost 2 bases, J lost 1 base, and 11 bases lay in between.

The CDR3 spells CATSDQGLYTF. Written as DNA, the CDR3 is TGTGCCACCAGTGATCAGGGGCTCTACACCTTC. The chain employs TRBV24-1 and TRBJ1-2; possibly TRBD1 for D (6 bases). The germline gives CDR1 KGHDR, CDR2 SFDVKD. CDR3 length: 11 residues. V was trimmed by 3 bases and J by 10 bases, leaving 8 bases between them.

The chain has TRBV6-5 and TRBJ1-5, with unresolved D. There are 13 residues in the CDR3. Per the germline V gene, CDR1 is MNHEY and CDR2 is SVGAGI. The V end was cut by 6 bases, the J end by 3 bases, with 9 bases between. The CDR3 region is CASRQAYNQPQHF. The CDR3 DNA is TGTGCCAGCAGGCAGGCGTACAATCAGCCCCAGCATTTT.

Here the CDR3 DNA reads TGTGCCAGCAGTTGGGGGAAGGGGGCAACTAATGAAAAACTGTTTTTT. The encoded protein is CASSWGKGATNEKLFF. This rearrangement joins TRBV5-8 to TRBJ1-4; a possible D gene is TRBD1 (6 bases). V lost 5 bases and J lost 0, with 14 bases in between. The V gene's germline CDR1 is SGHTS and CDR2 YDEGEE. The CDR3 runs to 16 residues.

V and J are TRBV19 and TRBJ1-2; 8 positions match TRBD1. J gave up 8 bases and V 7 bases, and 9 bases lay outside the gene matches. The CDR3 runs 13 residues. The germline V gene has CDR1 LNHDA and CDR2 SQIVND (reference sequence). As DNA, the CDR3 is TGTGCCAGTATCTCGGACAGGGCTAGGGGCTACACCTTC. Its translation is CASISDRARGYTF.

The V and J genes are TRBV19 and TRBJ1-3; TRBD1 aligns across 7 bases. The CDR3 consists of 15 residues. Trimming took 7 bases from V and 1 from J; bases not matched to a gene: 7. CDR1 is LNHDA, CDR2 SQIVND, per germline (reference sequence). This chain's CDR3 is CASNTGARSGNTIYF. The CDR3 region has the DNA TGTGCCAGTAATACAGGGGCGCGGTCTGGAAACACCATATATTTT.

This clone has only one observation. The chain couples TRBV7-9 to TRBJ1-4, with D maybe TRBD1 (5 bases). Germline CDR1 and CDR2: SEHNR and FQNEAQ (reference sequence). This CDR3 region has 16 residues. Deletions cut 4 bases from V and 0 bases from J, with 12 bases between. The CDR3 sequence: CASSSLGGTTNEKLFF. The CDR3 nucleotides read TGTGCCAGCAGCTCCTTGGGGGGTACAACTAATGAAAAACTGTTTTTT.

The chain employs TRBV15 and TRBJ2-1; 9 nucleotides agree with TRBD2. This CDR3 is built from 17 residues. V was clipped by 0 bases and J by 6 bases; unmatched bases: 9. Germline CDR1 is LNHNV and CDR2 is YYDKDF (reference sequence). CDR3 sequence (DNA): TGTGCCACCAGCAGAGAACCGGGACTAGCTTTCTCCAATGAGCAGTTCTTC. It is translated as CATSREPGLAFSNEQFF.

The gene calls are TRBV10-3 and TRBJ1-5; 9 bases are a match to TRBD1. Unmatched junction bases numbered 10, after V lost 2 bases and J lost 2 bases. Germline lookup yields CDR1 ENHRY and CDR2 SYGVKD. This CDR3 has 18 residues. The CDR3 sequence: CAISENRDREYGNQPQHF. The CDR3 DNA sequence: TGTGCCATCAGTGAGAACCGGGACAGGGAGTACGGCAATCAGCCCCAGCATTTT.

V is TRBV7-9 and J is TRBJ2-1; D possibly corresponds to TRBD1 (6 bases). In germline, CDR1 is SEHNR, CDR2 FQNEAQ (reference sequence). Trimming removed 2 bases at V and 6 bases at J, with 11 bases between. The CDR3 is 14 amino acids. CDR3 loop: CASSLSGAGNEQFF. CDR3 bases: TGTGCCAGCAGCTTATCAGGGGCGGGCAATGAGCAGTTCTTC.

The J gene is TRBJ2-1, the V gene TRBV19; TRBD2 agrees at 7 bases. V lost 5 bases to trimming and J lost 4 bases; unmatched junction nucleotides: 8. In germline, CDR1 is LNHDA, CDR2 SQIVND (reference sequence). This CDR3 has 15 residues. CDR3 DNA sequence: TGTGCCAGTAGTGGATCGGGAGGAATATACAATGAGCAGTTCTTC. This sequence encodes CASSGSGGIYNEQFF.

V is TRBV4-1 and J is TRBJ2-2; 10 nucleotides agree with TRBD2. J gave up 7 bases and V 2 bases, and 16 bases lay outside the gene matches. Germline V gene data show CDR1 as MGHRA and CDR2 as YSYEKL. The CDR3 loop spans 19 amino acids. The CDR3 nucleotides are TGCGCCAGCAGCCAAAACATAGGTGGAGCGGGAGGGTTGATCGGGGAGCTGTTTTTT. Protein: CASSQNIGGAGGLIGELFF.

The chain links TRBV19 to TRBJ1-2, with 12 bases fitting TRBD1. V lost 4 bases and J lost 7; bases outside the gene matches: 4. This CDR3 has 14 amino acids. Germline V gene data show CDR1 as LNHDA and CDR2 as SQIVND (reference sequence). Here the CDR3 DNA reads TGTGCCAGTAGTACGGGACAGGGGGCACGTGGCTACACCTTC. Amino acids: CASSTGQGARGYTF.

The chain combines TRBV27 with TRBJ2-3, with 7 bases identical to TRBD1. Germline loops: CDR1 MNHEY, CDR2 SMNVEV (reference sequence). This CDR3 is built from 15 residues. J lost 4 bases, V lost 2 bases, and 6 bases had no gene match. The CDR3 bases are TGTGCCAGCAGTTTAAGAGGGGGCGTTGCAGATACGCAGTATTTT. Residues: CASSLRGGVADTQYF.

The rearrangement links TRBV4-2 to TRBJ2-3, with TRBD2 matching over 11 bases. CDR3 size: 16 residues. The ends lost 1 base at V and 4 bases at J; junction bases unmatched: 4. Per germline, CDR1 LGHNA and CDR2 YNFKEQ. The CDR3 sequence: CASSQALAGVADTQYF. For the CDR3, the DNA is TGTGCCAGCAGCCAAGCACTAGCGGGAGTCGCAGATACGCAGTATTTT.

The J gene is TRBJ2-7, the V gene TRBV5-1; 7 bases line up with TRBD1. The CDR3 extends over 16 amino acids. J lost 2 bases, V lost 2 bases, and 10 bases had no gene match. The germline CDR1 and CDR2 sequences are SGHRS and YFSETQ. The DNA of the CDR3 is TGCGCCAGCAGCTTCCCGGCGACAGGGAGCGCCTACGAGCAGTACTTC. This encodes CASSFPATGSAYEQYF.

V gene TRBV20-1 combines with J gene TRBJ2-3, with 8 bases aligning to TRBD2. After removal of 6 bases from V and 10 bases from J, the junction contained 6 bases not matched to a gene. The CDR3 is made up of 11 amino acids. CDR1 is DFQATT and CDR2 is SNEGSKA in the germline V gene (reference sequence). CDR3 DNA sequence: TGCAGTGCCTCCGGGAGGGGTCCGCAGTATTTT. Its protein product is CSASGRGPQYF.

About this clone itself: The same CDR3 is also encoded by other DNA sequences in this sample. The chain combines TRBV14 with TRBJ2-2; D is possibly TRBD2 (6 bases). The germline V gene has CDR1 SGHDN and CDR2 FVKESK. Trimming cost V 6 bases and J 5 bases, with 7 bases left between them. The CDR3 totals 12 residues. The CDR3 sequence: CASRAGTGELFF. In DNA form, the CDR3 reads TGTGCCAGCAGGGCGGGAACCGGGGAGCTGTTTTTT.

The chain carries TRBV28 and TRBJ2-2; D unresolved. From germline, CDR1 is MDHEN and CDR2 SYDVKM. V lost 3 bases and J lost 0, with 8 bases in between. The CDR3 loop spans 15 amino acids. In DNA form, the CDR3 reads TGTGCCAGCAGTTTCCCACATCCGAACACCGGGGAGCTGTTTTTT. Translated: CASSFPHPNTGELFF. Full variable domain (outside the CDR3, taken from reference TRBV28 and TRBJ2-2): DVKVTQSSRYLVKRTGEKVFLECVQDMDHENMFWYRQDPGLGLRLIYFSYDVKMKEKGDIPEGYSVSREKKERFSLILESASTNQTSMYLCASSFPHPNTGELFFGEGSRLTVL.

CDR3 DNA sequence: TGTGCCAGCAGTAAAAGGGACAGGGCCAATCAGCCCCAGCATTTT. This encodes CASSKRDRANQPQHF. V usage is TRBV28 and J usage is TRBJ1-5; 9 nucleotides line up with TRBD1. The CDR3 has 15 amino acids. The germline V gene encodes CDR1 MDHEN and CDR2 SYDVKM. The V and J ends lost 5 bases and 3 bases, in that order; junction bases with no gene match: 5.

The chain couples TRBV6-2 or TRBV6-3 to TRBJ1-5; possible D gene TRBD1, 5 bases. V dropped 2 bases and J dropped 0 bases, with 11 bases sitting between them. CDR1 is MNHEY, CDR2 SVGEGT, per germline. The CDR3 is made up of 16 amino acids. The chain's CDR3 is CASSYVSGNSNQPQHF. In DNA form, the CDR3 reads TGTGCCAGCAGTTACGTTTCAGGGAATAGCAATCAGCCCCAGCATTTT.